The entry that follows covers one T cell receptor (beta chain) sequence. The source of the sample is a study of identical twins. V lost 7 bases and J lost 0; bases outside the gene matches: 3. CDR1 MNHEY and CDR2 SMNVEV come from the germline V gene (reference sequence). The CDR3 has 14 amino acids. TCRdb fed the 5' RACE reads into MiXCR, producing one record per CDR3 protein. The data contain 200,000 to 250,000 distinct CDR3 sequences, roughly 7.5% of them singletons. The sample was also linked to a second study, of yellow fever vaccine responses in identical twins.

The clonotype was recovered from a woman younger than 35 in good health. Sequencing used CD8+ T cells sorted from blood. This chain uses TRBV27 with TRBJ2-3; TRBD2 matches at 8 bases. The CDR3, as DNA: TGTGCCAGCAAGGTAGCGGGGAGCACAGATACGCAGTATTTT. As protein: CASKVAGSTDTQYF.